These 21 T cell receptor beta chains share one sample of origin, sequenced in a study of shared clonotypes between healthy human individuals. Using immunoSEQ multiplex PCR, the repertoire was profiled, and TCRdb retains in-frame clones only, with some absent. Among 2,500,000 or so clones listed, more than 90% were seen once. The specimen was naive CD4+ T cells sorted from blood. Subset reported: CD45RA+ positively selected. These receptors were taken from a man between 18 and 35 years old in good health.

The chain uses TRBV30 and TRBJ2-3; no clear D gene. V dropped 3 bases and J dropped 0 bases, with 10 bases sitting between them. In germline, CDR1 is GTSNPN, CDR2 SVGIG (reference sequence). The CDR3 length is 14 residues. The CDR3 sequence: CAWRETASTDTQYF. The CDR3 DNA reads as TGTGCCTGGAGGGAAACAGCCAGCACAGATACGCAGTATTTT.

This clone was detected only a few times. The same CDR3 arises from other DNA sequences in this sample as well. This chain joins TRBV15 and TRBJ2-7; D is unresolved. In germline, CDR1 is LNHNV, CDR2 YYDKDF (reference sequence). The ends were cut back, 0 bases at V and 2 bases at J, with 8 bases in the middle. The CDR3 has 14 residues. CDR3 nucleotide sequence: TGTGCCACCAGCAGAGATCGGCAGGCCTACGAGCAGTACTTC. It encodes CATSRDRQAYEQYF.

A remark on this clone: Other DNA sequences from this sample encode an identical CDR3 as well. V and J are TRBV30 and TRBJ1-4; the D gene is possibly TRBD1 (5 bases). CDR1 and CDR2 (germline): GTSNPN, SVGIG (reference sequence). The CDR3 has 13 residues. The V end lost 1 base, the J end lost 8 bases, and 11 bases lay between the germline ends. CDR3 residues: CAWSGGAREKLFF. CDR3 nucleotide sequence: TGTGCCTGGAGTGGCGGGGCAAGAGAAAAACTGTTTTTT.

The CDR3 nucleotides read TGTGCCAGTAGTATAGGCCCGGGGGTACGACAGTACTTC. It specifies CASSIGPGVRQYF. The V call is TRBV19, the J call TRBJ2-4; D might be TRBD2 (6 bases). In germline, CDR1 is LNHDA, CDR2 SQIVND (reference sequence). V was shortened by 1 base and J by 13 bases, with 14 bases between the two germline ends. CDR3 length equals 13 residues.

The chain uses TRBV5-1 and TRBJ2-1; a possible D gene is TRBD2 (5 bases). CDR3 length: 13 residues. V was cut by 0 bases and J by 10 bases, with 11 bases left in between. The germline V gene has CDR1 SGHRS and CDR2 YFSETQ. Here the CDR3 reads CASSLDAGGEQFF. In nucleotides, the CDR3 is TGCGCCAGCAGCTTGGACGCGGGCGGGGAGCAGTTCTTC.

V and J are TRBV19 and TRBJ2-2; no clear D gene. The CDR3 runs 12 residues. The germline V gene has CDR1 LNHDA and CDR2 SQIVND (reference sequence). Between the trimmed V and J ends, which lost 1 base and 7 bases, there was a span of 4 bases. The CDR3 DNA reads TGTGCCAGTAGTATAGGATTCGGGGAGCTGTTTTTT. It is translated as CASSIGFGELFF. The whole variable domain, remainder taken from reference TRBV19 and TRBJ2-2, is DGGITQSPKYLFRKEGQNVTLSCEQNLNHDAMYWYRQDPGQGLRLIYYSQIVNDFQKGDIAEGYSVSREKKESFPLTVTSAQKNPTAFYLCASSIGFGELFFGEGSRLTVL.

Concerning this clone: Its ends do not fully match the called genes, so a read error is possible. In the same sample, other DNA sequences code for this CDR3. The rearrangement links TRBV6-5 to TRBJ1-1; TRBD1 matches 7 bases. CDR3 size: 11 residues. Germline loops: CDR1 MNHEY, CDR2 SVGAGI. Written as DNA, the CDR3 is TGTGCCAGCAACAGGGACAGTGAAGCCTTCTTT. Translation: CASNRDSEAFF.

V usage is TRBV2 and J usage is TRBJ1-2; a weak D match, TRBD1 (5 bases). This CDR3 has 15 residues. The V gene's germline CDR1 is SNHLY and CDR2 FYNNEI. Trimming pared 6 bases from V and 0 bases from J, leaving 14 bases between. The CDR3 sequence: CASRPLTDANYGYTF. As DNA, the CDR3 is TGTGCCAGCAGGCCTCTGACAGATGCTAACTATGGCTACACCTTC.

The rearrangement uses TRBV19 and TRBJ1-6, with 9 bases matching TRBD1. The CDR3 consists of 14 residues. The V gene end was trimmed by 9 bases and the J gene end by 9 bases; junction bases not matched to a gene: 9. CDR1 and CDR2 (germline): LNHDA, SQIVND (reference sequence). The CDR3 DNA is TGTGCCAGCTCCAGCCGGGACAGGGTTTCACCCCTCCACTTT. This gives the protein CASSSRDRVSPLHF. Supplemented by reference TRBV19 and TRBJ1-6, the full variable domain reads DGGITQSPKYLFRKEGQNVTLSCEQNLNHDAMYWYRQDPGQGLRLIYYSQIVNDFQKGDIAEGYSVSREKKESFPLTVTSAQKNPTAFYLCASSSRDRVSPLHFGNGTRLTVT.

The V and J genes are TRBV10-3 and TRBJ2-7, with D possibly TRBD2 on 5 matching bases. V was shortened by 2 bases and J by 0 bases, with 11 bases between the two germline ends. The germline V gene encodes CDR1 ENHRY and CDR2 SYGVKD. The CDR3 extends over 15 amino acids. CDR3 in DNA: TGTGCCATCAGTGAGGAGCTACTAGGCTCCTACGAGCAGTACTTC. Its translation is CAISEELLGSYEQYF.

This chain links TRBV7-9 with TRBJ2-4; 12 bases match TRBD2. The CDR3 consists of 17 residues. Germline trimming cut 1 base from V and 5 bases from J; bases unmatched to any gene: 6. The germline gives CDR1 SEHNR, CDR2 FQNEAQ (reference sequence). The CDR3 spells CASSLEASGGAENIQYF. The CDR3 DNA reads TGTGCCAGCAGCTTAGAGGCTAGCGGGGGGGCCGAAAACATTCAGTACTTC.

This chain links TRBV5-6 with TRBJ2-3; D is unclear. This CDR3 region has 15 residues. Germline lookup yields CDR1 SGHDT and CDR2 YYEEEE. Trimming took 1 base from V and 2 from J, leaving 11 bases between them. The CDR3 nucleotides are TGTGCCAGCAGCTTGTACAGTCCGCTCACAGATACGCAGTATTTT. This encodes CASSLYSPLTDTQYF.

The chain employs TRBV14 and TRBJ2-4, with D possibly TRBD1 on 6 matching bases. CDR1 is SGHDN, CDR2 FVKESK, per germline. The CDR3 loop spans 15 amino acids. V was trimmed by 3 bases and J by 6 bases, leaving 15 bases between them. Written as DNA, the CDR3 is TGTGCCAGCAGCCAGGAACAGGGTTCCCGAAACATTCAGTACTTC. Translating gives CASSQEQGSRNIQYF.

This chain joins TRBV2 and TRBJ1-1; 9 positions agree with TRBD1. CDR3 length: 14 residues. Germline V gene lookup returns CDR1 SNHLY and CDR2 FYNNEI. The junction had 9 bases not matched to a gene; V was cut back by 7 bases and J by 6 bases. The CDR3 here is CASTVDRGGAEAFF. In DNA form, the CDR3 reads TGTGCCAGCACCGTGGACAGGGGAGGCGCTGAAGCTTTCTTT.

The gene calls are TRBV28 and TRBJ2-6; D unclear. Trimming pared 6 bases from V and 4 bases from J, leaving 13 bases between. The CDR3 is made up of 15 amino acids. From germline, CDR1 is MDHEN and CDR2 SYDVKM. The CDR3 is CASSSEGMGANVLTF. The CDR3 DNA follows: TGTGCCAGCAGCTCCGAAGGTATGGGGGCCAACGTCCTGACTTTC.

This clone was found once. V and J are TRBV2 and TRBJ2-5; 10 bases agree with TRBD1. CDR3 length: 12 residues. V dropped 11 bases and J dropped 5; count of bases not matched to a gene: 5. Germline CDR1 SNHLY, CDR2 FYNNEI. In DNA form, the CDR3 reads TGTGCCGGGTCGGGACAGGGGGAGACCCAGTACTTC. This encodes CAGSGQGETQYF.

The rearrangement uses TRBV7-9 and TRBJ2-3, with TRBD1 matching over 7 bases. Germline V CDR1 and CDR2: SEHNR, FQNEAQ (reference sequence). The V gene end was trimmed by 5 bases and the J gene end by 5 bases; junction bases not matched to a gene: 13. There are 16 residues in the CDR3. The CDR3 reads CASSPRTGDGQDTQYF. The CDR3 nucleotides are TGTGCCAGCAGCCCCCGCACAGGGGACGGTCAAGATACGCAGTATTTT.

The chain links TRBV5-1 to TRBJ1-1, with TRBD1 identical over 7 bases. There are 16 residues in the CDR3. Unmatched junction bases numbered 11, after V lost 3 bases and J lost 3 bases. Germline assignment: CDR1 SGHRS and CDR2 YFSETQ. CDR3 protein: CASSSGQTVFDTEAFF. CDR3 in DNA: TGCGCCAGCAGCTCGGGACAGACGGTTTTCGACACTGAAGCTTTCTTT.

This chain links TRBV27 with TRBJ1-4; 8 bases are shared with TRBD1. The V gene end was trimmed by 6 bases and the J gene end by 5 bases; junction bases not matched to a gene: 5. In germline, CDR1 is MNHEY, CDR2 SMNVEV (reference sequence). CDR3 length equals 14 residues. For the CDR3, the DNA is TGTGCCAGCAGGAGGGACAGGTCGAATGAAAAACTGTTTTTT. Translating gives CASRRDRSNEKLFF. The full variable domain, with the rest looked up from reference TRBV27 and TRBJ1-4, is EAQVTQNPRYLITVTGKKLTVTCSQNMNHEYMSWYRQDPGLGLRQIYYSMNVEVTDKGDVPEGYKVSRKEKRNFPLILESPSPNQTSLYFCASRRDRSNEKLFFGSGTQLSVL.

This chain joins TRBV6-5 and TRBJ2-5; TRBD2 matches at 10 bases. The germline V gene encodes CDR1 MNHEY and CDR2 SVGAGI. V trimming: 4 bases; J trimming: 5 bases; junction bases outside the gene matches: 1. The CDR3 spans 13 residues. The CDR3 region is CASSFSGGETQYF. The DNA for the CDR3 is TGTGCCAGCAGTTTTAGCGGGGGGGAGACCCAGTACTTC.

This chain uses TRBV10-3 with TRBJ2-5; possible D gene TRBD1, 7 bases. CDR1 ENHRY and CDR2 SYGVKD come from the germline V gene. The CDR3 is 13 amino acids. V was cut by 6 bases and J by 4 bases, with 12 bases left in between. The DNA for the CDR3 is TGTGCCATCAGCAAGCAGGGGGGAGAGACCCAGTACTTC. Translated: CAISKQGGETQYF.